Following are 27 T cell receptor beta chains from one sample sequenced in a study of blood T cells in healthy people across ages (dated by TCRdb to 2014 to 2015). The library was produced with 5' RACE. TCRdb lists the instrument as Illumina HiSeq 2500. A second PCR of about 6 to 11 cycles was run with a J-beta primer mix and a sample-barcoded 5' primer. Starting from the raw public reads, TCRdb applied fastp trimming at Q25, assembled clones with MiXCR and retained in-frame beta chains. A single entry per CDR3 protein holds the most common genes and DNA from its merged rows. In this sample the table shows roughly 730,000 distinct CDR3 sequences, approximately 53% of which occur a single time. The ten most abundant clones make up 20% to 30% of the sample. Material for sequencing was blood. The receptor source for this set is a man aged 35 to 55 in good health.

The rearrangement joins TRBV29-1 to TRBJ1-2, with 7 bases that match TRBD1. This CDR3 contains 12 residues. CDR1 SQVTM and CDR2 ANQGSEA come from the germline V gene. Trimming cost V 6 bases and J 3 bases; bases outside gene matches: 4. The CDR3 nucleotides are TGCAGCGTCATAACAGGGGACTATGGCTACACCTTC. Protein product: CSVITGDYGYTF.

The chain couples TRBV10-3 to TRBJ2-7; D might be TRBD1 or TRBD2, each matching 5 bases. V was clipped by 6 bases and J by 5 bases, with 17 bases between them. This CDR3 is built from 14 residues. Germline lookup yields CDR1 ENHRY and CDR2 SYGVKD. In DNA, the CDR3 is TGTGCCATCAGAAAAACCGGGGACGACAACGAGCAGTACTTC. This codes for CAIRKTGDDNEQYF.

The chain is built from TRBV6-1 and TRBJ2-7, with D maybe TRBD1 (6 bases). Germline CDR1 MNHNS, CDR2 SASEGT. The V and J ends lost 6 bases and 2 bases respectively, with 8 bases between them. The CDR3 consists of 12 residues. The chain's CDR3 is CASRGDTYEQYF. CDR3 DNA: TGTGCCAGCAGGGGGGACACCTACGAGCAGTACTTC.

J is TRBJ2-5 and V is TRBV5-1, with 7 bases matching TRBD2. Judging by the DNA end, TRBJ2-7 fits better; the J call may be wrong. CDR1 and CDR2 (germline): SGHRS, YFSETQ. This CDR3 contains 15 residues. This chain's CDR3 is CASRALPGLEDEQYF. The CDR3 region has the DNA TGCGCCAGCAGGGCCCTCCCAGGACTAGAGGACGAGCAGTACTTC.

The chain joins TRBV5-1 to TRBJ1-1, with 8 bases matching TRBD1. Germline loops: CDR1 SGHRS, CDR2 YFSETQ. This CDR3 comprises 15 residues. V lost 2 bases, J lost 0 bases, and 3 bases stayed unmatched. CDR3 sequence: CASSLIQGVNTEAFF. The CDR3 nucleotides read TGCGCCAGCAGCTTAATACAGGGGGTGAACACTGAAGCTTTCTTT.

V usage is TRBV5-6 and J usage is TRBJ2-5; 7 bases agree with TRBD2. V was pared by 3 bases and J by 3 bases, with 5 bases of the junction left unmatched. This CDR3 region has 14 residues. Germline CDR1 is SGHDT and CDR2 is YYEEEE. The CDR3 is CASSSGGSEETQYF. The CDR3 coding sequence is TGTGCCAGCAGCTCCGGCGGGAGCGAAGAGACCCAGTACTTC.

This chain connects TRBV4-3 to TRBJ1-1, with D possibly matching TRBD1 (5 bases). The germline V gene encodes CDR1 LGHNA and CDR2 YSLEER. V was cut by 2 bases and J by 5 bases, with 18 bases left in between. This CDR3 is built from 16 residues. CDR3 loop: CASSQKLFPGRTEAFF. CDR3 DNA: TGCGCCAGCAGCCAAAAACTTTTCCCGGGGCGGACTGAAGCTTTCTTT.

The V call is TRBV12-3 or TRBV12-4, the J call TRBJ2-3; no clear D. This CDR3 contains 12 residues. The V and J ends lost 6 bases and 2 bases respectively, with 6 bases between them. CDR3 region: CASRADTDTQYF. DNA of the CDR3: TGTGCCAGCAGGGCAGACACAGATACGCAGTATTTT.

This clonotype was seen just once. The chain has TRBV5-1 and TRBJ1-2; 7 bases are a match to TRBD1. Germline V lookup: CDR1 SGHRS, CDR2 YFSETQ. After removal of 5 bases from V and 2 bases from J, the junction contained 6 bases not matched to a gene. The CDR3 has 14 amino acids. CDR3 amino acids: CASSPGGANYGYTF. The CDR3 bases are TGCGCCAGCAGTCCAGGGGGGGCAAACTATGGCTACACCTTC.

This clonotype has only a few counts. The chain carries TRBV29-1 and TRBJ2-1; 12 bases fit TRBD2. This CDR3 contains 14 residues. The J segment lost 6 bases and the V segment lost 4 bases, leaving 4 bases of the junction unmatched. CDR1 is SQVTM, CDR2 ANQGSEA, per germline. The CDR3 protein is CSVVTSGSINEQFF. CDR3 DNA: TGCAGCGTTGTGACTAGCGGGAGTATCAATGAGCAGTTCTTC.

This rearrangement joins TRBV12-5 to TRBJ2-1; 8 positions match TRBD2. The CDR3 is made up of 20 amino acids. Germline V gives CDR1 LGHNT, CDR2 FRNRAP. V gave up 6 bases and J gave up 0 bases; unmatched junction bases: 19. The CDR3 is CASGQKSLAEGYSSYNEQFF. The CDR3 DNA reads TGTGCTAGTGGCCAAAAATCACTAGCGGAGGGGTACAGCTCCTACAATGAGCAGTTCTTC.

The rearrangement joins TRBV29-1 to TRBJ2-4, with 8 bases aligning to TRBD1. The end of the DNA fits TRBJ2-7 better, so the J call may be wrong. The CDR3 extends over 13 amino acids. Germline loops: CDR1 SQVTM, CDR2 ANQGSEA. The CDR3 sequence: CSVTQGAFYEQYF. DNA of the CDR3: TGCAGCGTTACGCAGGGGGCCTTCTACGAGCAGTACTTC.

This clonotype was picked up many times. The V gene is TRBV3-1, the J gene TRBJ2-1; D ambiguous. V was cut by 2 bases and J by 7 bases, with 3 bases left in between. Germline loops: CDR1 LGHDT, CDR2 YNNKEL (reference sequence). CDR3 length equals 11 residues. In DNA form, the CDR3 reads TGTGCCAGCAGCCAATTGAATGAGCAGTTCTTC. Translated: CASSQLNEQFF.

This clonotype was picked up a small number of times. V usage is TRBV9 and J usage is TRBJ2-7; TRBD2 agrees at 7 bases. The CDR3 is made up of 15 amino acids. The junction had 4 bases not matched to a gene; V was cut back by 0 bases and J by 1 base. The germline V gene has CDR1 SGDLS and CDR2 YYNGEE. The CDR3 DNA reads TGTGCCAGCAGCGTAGAGGCGGGAGCGTCCTACGAGCAGTACTTC. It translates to CASSVEAGASYEQYF.

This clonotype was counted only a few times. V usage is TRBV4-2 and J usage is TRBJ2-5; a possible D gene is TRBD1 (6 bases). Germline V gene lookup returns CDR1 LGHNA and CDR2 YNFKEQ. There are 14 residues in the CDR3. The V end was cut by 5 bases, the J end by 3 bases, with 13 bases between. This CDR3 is CASSAHRAEETQYF. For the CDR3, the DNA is TGTGCCAGCAGCGCGCACAGGGCCGAAGAGACCCAGTACTTC.

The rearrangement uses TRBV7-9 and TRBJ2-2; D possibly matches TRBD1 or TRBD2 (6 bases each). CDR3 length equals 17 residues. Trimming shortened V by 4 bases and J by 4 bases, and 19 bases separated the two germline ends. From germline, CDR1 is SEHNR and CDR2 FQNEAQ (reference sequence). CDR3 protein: CASSSPIGGPVTGELFF. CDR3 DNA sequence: TGTGCCAGCAGCTCCCCCATAGGGGGGCCGGTCACCGGGGAGCTGTTTTTT.

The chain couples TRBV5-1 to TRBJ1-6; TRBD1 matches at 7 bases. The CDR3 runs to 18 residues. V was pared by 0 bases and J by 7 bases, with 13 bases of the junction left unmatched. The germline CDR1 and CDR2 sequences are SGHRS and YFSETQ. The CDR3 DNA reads TGCGCCAGCAGCTTGGATTTCACGAGGGGGCTCCGGAATTCACCCCTCCACTTT. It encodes CASSLDFTRGLRNSPLHF. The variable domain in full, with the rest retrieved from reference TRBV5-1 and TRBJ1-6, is KAGVTQTPRYLIKTRGQQVTLSCSPISGHRSVSWYQQTPGQGLQFLFEYFSETQRNKGNFPGRFSGRQFSNSRSEMNVSTLELGDSALYLCASSLDFTRGLRNSPLHFGNGTRLTVT.

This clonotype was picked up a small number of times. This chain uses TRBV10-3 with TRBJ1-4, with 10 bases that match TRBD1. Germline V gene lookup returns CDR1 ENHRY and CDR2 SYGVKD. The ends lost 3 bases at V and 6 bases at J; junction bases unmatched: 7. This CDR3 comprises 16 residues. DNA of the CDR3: TGTGCCATCAGTGAACGCACCGGGACAGGGGATGAAAAACTGTTTTTT. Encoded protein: CAISERTGTGDEKLFF.

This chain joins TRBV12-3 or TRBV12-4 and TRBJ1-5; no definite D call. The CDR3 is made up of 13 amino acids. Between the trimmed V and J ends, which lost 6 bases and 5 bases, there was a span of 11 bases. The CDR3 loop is CASSRPPDQPQHF. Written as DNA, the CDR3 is TGTGCCAGCAGCCGCCCCCCGGATCAGCCCCAGCATTTT.

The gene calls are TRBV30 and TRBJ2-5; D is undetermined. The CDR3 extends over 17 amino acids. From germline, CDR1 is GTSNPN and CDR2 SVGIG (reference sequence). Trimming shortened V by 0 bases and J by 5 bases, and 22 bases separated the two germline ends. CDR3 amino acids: CAWSVYELADRRETQYF. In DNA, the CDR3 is TGTGCCTGGAGTGTATACGAGTTGGCAGATAGGCGGGAGACCCAGTACTTC.

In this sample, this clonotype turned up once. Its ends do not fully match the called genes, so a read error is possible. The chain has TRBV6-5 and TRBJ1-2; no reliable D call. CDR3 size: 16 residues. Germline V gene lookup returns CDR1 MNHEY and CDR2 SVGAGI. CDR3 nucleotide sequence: TGTGCCAGCAGTTATACCCTTCTGTCGGTAGGAAATGGCTTCACCTTC. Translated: CASSYTLLSVGNGFTF.

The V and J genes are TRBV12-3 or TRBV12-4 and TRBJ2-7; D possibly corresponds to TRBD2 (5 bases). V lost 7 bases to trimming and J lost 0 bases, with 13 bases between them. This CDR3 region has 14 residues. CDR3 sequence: CASTATIGSYEQYF. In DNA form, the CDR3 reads TGTGCCAGCACCGCGACTATAGGCTCCTACGAGCAGTACTTC.

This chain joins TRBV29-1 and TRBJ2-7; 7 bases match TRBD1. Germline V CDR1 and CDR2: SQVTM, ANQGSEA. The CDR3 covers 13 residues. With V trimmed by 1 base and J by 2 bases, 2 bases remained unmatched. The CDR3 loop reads CSVEGDSTYEQYF. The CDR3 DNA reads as TGCAGCGTTGAAGGGGACAGTACCTACGAGCAGTACTTC.

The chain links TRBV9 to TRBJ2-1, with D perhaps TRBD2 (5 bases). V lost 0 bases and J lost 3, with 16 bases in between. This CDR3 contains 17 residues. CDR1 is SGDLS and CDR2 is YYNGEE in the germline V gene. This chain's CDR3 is CASSVGFGSWRYNEQFF. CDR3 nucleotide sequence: TGTGCCAGCAGCGTAGGTTTTGGGAGTTGGCGCTACAATGAGCAGTTCTTC.

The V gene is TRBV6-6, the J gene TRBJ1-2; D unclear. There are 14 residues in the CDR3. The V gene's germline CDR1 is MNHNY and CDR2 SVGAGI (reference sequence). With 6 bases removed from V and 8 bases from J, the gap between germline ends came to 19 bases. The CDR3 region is CASRSAEELGGYTF. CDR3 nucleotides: TGTGCCAGCAGATCGGCGGAGGAGCTAGGGGGCTACACCTTC.

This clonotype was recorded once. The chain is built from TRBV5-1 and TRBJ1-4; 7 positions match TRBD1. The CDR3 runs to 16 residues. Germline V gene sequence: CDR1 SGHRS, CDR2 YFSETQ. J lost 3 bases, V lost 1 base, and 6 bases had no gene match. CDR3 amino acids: CASSLITGEANEKLFF. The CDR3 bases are TGCGCCAGCAGCTTGATTACAGGGGAAGCTAATGAAAAACTGTTTTTT.

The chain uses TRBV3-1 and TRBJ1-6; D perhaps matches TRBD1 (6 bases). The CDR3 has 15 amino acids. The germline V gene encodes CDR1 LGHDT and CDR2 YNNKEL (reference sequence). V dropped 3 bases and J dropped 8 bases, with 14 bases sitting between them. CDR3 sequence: CASSQGEGVYSPLHF. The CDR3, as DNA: TGTGCCAGCAGCCAGGGAGAGGGGGTCTATTCACCCCTCCACTTT.